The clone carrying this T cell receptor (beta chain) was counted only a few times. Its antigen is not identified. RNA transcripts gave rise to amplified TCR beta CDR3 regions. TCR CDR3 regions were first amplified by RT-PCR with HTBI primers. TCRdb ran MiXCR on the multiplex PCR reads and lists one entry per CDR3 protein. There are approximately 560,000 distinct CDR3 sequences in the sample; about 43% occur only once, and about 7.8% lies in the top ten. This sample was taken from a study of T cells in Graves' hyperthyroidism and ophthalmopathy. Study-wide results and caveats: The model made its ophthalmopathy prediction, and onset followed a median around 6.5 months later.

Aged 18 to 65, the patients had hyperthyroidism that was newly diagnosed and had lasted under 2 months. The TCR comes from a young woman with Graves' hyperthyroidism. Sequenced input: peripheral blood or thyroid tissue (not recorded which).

The CDR3 protein is CASSSGGRGEQYF. The CDR3 region has the DNA TGTGCCAGCAGCAGTGGAGGGAGGGGCGAGCAGTACTTC. The rearrangement links TRBV7-9 to TRBJ2-7; 7 bases are a match to TRBD2. This CDR3 region has 13 residues. The germline CDR1 and CDR2 sequences are SEHNR and FQNEAQ (reference sequence). V was pared by 5 bases and J by 6 bases, with 7 bases of the junction left unmatched.